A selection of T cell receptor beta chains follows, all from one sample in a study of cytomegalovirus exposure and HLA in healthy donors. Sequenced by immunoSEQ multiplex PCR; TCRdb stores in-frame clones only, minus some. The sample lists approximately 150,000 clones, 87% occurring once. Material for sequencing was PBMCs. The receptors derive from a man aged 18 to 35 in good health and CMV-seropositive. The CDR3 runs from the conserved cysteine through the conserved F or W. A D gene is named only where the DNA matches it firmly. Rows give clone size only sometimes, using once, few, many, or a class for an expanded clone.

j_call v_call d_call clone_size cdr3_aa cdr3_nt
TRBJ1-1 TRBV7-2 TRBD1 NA CASRRDRGGSEAFF TGTGCCAGCAGACGAGACAGGGGAGGGTCTGAAGCTTTCTTT
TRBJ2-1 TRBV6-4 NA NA CASSPARERNEQFF TGTGCCAGCAGCCCGGCACGGGAGCGCAATGAGCAGTTCTTC
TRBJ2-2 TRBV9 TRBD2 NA CASSARGGSTGELFF TGTGCCAGCAGCGCCCGGGGGGGTAGCACCGGGGAGCTGTTTTTT
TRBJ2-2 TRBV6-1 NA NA CASRLELRGTGELFF TGTGCCAGCAGGCTCGAGCTACGCGGCACCGGGGAGCTGTTTTTT
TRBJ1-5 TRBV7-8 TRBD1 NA CASSLARQGAVGNQPQHF TGTGCCAGCAGCTTAGCGCGTCAGGGGGCGGTGGGCAATCAGCCCCAGCATTTT
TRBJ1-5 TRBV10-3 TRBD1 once CAINDRGSNQPQHF TGTGCCATCAATGACAGGGGTAGCAATCAGCCCCAGCATTTT
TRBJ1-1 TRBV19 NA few CASTPPGDAEAFF TGTGCCAGTACCCCCCCAGGGGACGCTGAAGCTTTCTTT
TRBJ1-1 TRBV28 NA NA CASSLWSERTEAFF TGTGCCAGCAGTTTATGGTCGGAGAGGACTGAAGCTTTCTTT
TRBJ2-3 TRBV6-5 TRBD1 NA CASSFPGQGADTQYF TGTGCCAGCAGTTTTCCGGGACAGGGGGCAGATACGCAGTATTTT
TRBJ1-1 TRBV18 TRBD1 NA CASSPLGQGANTEAFF TGTGCCAGCTCACCCCTGGGACAGGGGGCGAACACTGAAGCTTTCTTT
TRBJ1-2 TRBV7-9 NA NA CASPLNWGLNYGYTF TGTGCCAGCCCCCTAAACTGGGGGCTCAACTATGGCTACACCTTC
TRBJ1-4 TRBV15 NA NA CATSRVVGRGEKLFF TGTGCCACCAGCAGAGTAGTGGGAAGGGGTGAAAAACTGTTTTTT
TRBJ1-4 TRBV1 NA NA CTSSPPPRGKGVSNEKLFF TGCACCAGCAGCCCCCCCCCACGGGGAAAGGGGGTTAGCAATGAAAAACTGTTTTTT
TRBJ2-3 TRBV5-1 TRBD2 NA CASSLALAGTTDTQYF TGCGCCAGCAGCTTGGCTTTAGCGGGAACTACAGATACGCAGTATTTT
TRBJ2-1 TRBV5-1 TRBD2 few CASSRDYFYNEQFF TGCGCCAGCTCCCGGGACTACTTCTACAATGAGCAGTTCTTC
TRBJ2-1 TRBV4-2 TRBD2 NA CASSQGQSSGWNEQFF TGTGCCAGCAGCCAAGGGCAATCTAGCGGGTGGAATGAGCAGTTCTTC
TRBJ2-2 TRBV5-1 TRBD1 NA CASSPTGTGNTGELFF TGCGCCAGCAGCCCTACCGGGACAGGGAACACCGGGGAGCTGTTTTTT
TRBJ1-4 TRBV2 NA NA CASSNLMNSYEKLFF TGTGCCAGCAGTAACCTTATGAATAGTTATGAAAAACTGTTTTTT
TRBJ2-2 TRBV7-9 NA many CASSLGGGRELFF TGTGCCAGCAGCTTAGGGGGAGGTCGGGAGCTGTTTTTT
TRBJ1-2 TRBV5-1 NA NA CASSSNSRDYGYTF TGCGCCAGCAGCTCCAATTCACGGGACTATGGCTACACCTTC
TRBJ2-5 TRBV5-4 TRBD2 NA CASSSWTSGRGETQYF TGTGCCAGCAGCTCCTGGACTAGCGGGAGGGGAGAGACCCAGTACTTC
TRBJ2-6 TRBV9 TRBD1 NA CASSTLTGSGVGANVLTF TGTGCCAGCAGCACACTGACAGGGAGTGGTGTTGGGGCCAACGTCCTGACTTTC
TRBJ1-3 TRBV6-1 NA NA CASRDLTGSGNTIYF TGTGCCAGCAGGGATCTGACAGGTTCTGGAAACACCATATATTTT
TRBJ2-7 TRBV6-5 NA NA CASSYRPGAYEQYF TGTGCCAGCAGTTACAGGCCAGGGGCCTACGAGCAGTACTTC
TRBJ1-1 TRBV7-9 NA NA CASSAGNTEAFF TGTGCCAGCAGCGCAGGGAACACTGAAGCTTTCTTT
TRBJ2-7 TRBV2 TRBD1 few CASRGTGRQYF TGTGCCAGCAGGGGGACAGGGAGGCAGTACTTC
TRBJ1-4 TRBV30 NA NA CAWAPKSTKLFF TGTGCCTGGGCGCCGAAATCCACAAAACTGTTTTTT
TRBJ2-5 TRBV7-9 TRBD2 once CASSPTSGGHQETQYF TGTGCCAGCAGCCCTACTAGCGGGGGGCACCAAGAGACCCAGTACTTC
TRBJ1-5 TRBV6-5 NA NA CASSAPNQPQHF TGTGCCAGCAGCGCGCCAAATCAGCCCCAGCATTTT
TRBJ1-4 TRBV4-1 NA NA CASSQGAGTTNEKLFF TGCGCCAGCAGCCAAGGGGCGGGGACAACTAATGAAAAACTGTTTTTT
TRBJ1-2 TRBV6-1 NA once CASKSAGGYGYTF TGTGCCAGCAAATCGGCCGGGGGTTATGGCTACACCTTC
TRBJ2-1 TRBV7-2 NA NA CASRPHMPLAGEQFF TGTGCCAGCAGACCCCACATGCCCCTCGCGGGGGAGCAGTTCTTC
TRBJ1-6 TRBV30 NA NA CAWKGLNEHHSPLHF TGTGCCTGGAAGGGACTCAACGAACATCATTCACCCCTCCACTTT
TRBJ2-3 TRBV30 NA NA CAWSVGGSTDTQYF TGTGCCTGGAGTGTCGGGGGATCCACAGATACGCAGTATTTT
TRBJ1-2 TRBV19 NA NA CASTPFDTNYGYTF TGTGCCAGTACCCCCTTCGACACCAACTATGGCTACACCTTC
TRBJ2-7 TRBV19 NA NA CASSAAPTYEQYF TGTGCCAGTAGTGCGGCCCCCACTTACGAGCAGTACTTC
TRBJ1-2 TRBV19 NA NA CARSSIYRESYGYTF TGTGCCAGGTCCTCAATATACAGGGAAAGCTATGGCTACACCTTC
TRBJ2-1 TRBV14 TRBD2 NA CASSHSGWGSYNEQFF TGTGCCAGCAGCCATAGCGGGTGGGGCTCCTACAATGAGCAGTTCTTC
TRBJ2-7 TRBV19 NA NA CASSIGDTTYEQYF TGTGCCAGTAGTATAGGGGACACCACCTACGAGCAGTACTTC
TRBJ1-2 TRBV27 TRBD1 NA CASRERGQSYGYTF TGTGCCAGCAGGGAGAGGGGGCAAAGCTATGGCTACACCTTC
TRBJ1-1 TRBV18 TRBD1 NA CASSFGQGANTEAFF TGTGCCAGCTCATTCGGACAGGGGGCGAACACTGAAGCTTTCTTT